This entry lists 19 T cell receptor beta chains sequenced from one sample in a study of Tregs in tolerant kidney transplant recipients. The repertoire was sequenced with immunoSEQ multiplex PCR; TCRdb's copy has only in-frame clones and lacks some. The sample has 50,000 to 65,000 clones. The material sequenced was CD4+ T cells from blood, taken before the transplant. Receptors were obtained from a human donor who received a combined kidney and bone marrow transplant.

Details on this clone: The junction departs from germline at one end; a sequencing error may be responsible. CDR3 bases read: TGCGCCTGCAGCCAAGATCTTGGCAGGGTGACTGGC. This translates into CACSQDLGRVTG. In full, the CDR3 reads CACSQDLGRVTGYTF. The chain combines TRBV4-2 with TRBJ1-2, with a possible D match to TRBD1 (5 bases). The read ends 3 residues before the CDR3 terminus; that terminus is restored from the germline J gene. Germline V gene data show CDR1 as LGHNA and CDR2 as YNFKEQ. This CDR3 is 15 amino acids long.

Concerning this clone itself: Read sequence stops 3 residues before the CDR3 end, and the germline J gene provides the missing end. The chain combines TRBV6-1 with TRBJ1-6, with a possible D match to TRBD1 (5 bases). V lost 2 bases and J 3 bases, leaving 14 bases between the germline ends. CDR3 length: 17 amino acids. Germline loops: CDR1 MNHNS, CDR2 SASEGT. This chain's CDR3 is CASSEYLTVGYNSPLHF. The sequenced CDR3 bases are TGTGCCAGCAGTGAATATCTGACAGTTGGCTATAATTCACCC.

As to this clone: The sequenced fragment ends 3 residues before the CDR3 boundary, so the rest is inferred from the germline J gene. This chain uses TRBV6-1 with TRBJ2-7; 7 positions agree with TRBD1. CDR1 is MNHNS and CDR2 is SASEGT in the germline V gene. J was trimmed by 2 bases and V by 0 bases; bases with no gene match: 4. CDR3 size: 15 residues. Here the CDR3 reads CASSEAGTVTYEQYF. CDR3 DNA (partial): TGTGCCAGCAGTGAAGCGGGGACAGTAACCTACGAG.

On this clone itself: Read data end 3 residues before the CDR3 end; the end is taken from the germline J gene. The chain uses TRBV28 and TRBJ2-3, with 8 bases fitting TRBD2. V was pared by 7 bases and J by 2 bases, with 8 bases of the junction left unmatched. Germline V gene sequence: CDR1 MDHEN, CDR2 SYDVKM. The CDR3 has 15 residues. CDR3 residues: CASILSGTFTDTQYF. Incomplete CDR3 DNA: TGTGCCAGCATCCTTAGCGGGACCTTCACAGATACG.

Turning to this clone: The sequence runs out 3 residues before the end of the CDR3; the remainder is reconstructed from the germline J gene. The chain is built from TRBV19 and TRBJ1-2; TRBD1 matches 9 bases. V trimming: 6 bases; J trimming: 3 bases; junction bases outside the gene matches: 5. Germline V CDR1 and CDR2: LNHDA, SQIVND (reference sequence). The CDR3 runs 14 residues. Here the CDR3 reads CASSTGGVYYGYTF. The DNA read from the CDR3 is TGTGCCAGTAGCACAGGGGGCGTTTACTATGGC.

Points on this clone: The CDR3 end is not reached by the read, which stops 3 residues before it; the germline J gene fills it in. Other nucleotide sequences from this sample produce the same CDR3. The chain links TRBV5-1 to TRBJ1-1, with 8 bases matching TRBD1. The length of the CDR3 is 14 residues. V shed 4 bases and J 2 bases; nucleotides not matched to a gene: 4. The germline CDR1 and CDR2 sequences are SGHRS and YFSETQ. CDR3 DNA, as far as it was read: TGCGCCAGCAGCGTACAGGGGGGAAACACTGAA. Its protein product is CASSVQGGNTE. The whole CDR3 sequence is CASSVQGGNTEAFF. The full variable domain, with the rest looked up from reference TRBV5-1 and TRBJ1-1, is KAGVTQTPRYLIKTRGQQVTLSCSPISGHRSVSWYQQTPGQGLQFLFEYFSETQRNKGNFPGRFSGRQFSNSRSEMNVSTLELGDSALYLCASSVQGGNTEAFFGQGTRLTVV.

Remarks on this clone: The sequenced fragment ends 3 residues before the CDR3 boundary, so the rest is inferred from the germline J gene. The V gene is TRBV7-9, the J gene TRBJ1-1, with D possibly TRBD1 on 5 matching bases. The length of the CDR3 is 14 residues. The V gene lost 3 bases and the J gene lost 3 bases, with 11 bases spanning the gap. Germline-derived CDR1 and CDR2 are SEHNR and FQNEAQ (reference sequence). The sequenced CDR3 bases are TGTGCCAGCAGCTTGTCACGGGGGGACACTGAA. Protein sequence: CASSLSRGDTE. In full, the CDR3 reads CASSLSRGDTEAFF.

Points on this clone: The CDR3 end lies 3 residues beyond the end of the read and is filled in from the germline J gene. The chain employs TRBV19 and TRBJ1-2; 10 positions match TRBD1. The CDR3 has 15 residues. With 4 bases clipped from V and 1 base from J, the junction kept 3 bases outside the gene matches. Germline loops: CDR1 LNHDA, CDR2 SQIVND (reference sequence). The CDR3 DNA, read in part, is TGTGCCAGTAGTAGGGGGACAGGGGATAACTATGGC. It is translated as CASSRGTGDNYG. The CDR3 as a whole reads CASSRGTGDNYGYTF.

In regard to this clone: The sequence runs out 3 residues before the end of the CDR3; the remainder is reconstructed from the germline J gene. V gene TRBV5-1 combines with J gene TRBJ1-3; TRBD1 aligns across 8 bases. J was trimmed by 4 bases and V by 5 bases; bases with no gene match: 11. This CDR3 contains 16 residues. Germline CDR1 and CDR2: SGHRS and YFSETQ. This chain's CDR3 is CASRKTGGISGNTIYF. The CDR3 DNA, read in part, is TGCGCCAGCAGGAAAACAGGGGGGATTTCCGGAAACACC.

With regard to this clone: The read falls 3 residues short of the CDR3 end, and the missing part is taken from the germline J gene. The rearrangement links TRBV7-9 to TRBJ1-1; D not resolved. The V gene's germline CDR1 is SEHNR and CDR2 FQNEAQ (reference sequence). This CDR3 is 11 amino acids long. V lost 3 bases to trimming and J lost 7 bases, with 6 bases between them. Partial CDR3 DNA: TGTGCCAGCAGCTTTGTAGATGAA. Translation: CASSFVDE. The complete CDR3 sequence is CASSFVDEAFF.

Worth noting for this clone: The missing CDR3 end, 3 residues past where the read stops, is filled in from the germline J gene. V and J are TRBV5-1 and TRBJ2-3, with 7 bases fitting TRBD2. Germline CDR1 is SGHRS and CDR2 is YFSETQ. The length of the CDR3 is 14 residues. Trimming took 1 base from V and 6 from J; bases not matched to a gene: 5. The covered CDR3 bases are TGCGCCAGCAGCTTGTCCACTAGCGAGGATACG. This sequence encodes CASSLSTSEDT. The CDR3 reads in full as CASSLSTSEDTQYF.

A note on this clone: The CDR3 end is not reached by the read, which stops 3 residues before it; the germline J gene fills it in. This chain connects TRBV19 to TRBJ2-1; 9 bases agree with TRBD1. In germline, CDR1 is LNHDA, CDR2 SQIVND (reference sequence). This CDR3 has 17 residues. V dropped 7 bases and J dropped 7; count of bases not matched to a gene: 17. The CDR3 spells CASTLRSGQGGGNEQFF. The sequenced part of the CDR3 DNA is TGTGCCAGTACCTTAAGGTCGGGACAGGGAGGGGGGAATGAG.

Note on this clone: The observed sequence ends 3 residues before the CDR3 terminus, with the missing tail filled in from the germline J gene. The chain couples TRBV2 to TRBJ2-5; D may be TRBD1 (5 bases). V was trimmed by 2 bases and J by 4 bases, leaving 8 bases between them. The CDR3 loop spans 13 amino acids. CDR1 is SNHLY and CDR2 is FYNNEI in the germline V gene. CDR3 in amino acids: CASSETGGETQYF. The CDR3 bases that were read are TGTGCCAGCAGTGAAACAGGTGGAGAGACC.

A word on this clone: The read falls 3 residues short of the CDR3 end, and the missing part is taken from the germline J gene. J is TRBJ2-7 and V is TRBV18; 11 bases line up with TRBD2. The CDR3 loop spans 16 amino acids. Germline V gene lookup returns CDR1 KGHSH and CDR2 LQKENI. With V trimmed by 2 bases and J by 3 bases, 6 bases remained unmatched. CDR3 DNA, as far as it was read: TGTGCCAGCTCACCAACTAGCGGGGGCCCAAGCTACGAG. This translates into CASSPTSGGPSYE. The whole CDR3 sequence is CASSPTSGGPSYEQYF.

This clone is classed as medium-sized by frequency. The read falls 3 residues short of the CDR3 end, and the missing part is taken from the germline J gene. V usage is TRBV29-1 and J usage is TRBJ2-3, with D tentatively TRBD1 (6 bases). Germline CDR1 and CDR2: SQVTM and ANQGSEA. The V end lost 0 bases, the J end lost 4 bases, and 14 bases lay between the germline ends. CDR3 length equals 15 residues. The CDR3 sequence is CSVEDRPRGPDTQYF. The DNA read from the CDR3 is TGCAGCGTTGAAGACAGGCCCAGGGGACCAGATACG.

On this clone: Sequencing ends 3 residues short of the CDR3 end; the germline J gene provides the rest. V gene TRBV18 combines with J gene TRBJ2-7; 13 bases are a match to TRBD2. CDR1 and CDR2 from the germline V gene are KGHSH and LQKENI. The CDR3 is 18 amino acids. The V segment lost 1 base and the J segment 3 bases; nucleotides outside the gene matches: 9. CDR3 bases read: TGTGCCAGCTCACCACTGGGACTAGCGGGAACAGAAGACTACGAG. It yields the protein CASSPLGLAGTEDYE. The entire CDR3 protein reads CASSPLGLAGTEDYEQYF.

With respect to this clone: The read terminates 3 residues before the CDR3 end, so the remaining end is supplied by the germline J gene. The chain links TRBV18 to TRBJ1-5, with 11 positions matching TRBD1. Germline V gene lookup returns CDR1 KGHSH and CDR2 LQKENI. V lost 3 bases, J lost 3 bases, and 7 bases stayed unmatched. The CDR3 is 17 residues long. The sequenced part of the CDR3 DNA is TGTGCCAGCTCACCTTCGGACAGGGGGCGCGTCAATCAGCCC. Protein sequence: CASSPSDRGRVNQP. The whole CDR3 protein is CASSPSDRGRVNQPQHF.

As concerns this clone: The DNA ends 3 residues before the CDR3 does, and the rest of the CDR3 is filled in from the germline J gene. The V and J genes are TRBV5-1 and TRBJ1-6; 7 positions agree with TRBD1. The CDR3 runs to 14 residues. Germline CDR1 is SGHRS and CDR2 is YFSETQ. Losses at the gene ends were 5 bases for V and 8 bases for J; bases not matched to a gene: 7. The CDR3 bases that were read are TGCGCCAGCAGTTCAGATCAGGGGGATTCACCC. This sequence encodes CASSSDQGDSP. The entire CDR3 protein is CASSSDQGDSPLHF. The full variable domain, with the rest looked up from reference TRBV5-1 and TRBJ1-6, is KAGVTQTPRYLIKTRGQQVTLSCSPISGHRSVSWYQQTPGQGLQFLFEYFSETQRNKGNFPGRFSGRQFSNSRSEMNVSTLELGDSALYLCASSSDQGDSPLHFGNGTRLTVT.

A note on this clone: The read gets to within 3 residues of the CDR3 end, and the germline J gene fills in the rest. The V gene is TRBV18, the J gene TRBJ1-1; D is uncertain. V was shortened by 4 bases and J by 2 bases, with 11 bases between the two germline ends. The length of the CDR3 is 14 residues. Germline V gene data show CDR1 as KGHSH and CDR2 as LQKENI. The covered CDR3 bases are TGTGCCAGCTCACTACGCCGAGGCAACACTGAA. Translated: CASSLRRGNTE. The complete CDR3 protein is CASSLRRGNTEAFF.